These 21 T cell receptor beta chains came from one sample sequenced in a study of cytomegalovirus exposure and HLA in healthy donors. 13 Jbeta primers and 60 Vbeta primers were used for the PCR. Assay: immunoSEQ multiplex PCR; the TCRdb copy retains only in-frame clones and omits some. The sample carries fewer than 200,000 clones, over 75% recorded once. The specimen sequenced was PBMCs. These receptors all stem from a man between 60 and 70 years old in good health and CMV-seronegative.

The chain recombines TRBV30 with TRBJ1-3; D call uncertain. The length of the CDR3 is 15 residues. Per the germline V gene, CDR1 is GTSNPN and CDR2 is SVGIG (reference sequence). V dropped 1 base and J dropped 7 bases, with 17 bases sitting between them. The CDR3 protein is CAWSGGSLTWNTIYF. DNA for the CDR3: TGTGCCTGGAGTGGCGGCAGCCTAACCTGGAACACCATATATTTT.

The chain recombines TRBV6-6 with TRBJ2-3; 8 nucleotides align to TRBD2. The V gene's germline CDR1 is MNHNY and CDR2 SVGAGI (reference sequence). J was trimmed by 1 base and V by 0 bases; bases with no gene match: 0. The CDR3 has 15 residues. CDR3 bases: TGTGCCAGCAGTTACTCGACTAGCGGCACAGATACGCAGTATTTT. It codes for CASSYSTSGTDTQYF.

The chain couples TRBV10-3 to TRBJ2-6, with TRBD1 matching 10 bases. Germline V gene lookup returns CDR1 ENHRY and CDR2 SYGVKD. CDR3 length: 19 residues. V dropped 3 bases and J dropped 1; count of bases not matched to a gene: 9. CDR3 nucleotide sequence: TGTGCCATCAGTGATTTCCCGGGACAGGGGTTTTCTGGGGCCAACGTCCTGACTTTC. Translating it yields CAISDFPGQGFSGANVLTF.

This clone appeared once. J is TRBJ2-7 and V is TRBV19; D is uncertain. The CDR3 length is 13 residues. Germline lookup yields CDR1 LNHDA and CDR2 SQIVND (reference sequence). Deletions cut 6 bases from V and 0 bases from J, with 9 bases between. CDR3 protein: CASRSAFSYEQYF. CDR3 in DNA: TGTGCCAGTAGATCAGCGTTCTCCTACGAGCAGTACTTC.

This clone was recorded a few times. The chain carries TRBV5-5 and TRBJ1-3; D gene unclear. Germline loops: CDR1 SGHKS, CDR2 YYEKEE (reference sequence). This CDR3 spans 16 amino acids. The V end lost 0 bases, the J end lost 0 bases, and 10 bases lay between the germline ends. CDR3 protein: CASSLALAVSGNTIYF. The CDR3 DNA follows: TGTGCCAGCAGCTTGGCCCTGGCCGTCTCTGGAAACACCATATATTTT.

The CDR3 loop is CASGQINQPQHF. In DNA form, the CDR3 reads TGTGCCAGTGGACAGATCAATCAGCCCCAGCATTTT. The chain combines TRBV19 with TRBJ1-5; weak D call: TRBD1 (6 bases). Germline V CDR1 and CDR2: LNHDA, SQIVND (reference sequence). Between the trimmed V and J ends, which lost 8 bases and 3 bases, there was a span of 8 bases. The CDR3 extends over 12 amino acids.

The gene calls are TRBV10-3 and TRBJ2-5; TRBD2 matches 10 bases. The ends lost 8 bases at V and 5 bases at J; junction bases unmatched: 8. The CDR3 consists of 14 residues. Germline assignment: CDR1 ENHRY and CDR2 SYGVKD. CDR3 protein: CAIGAGGPGETQYF. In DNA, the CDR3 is TGTGCCATCGGAGCGGGGGGGCCGGGGGAGACCCAGTACTTC.

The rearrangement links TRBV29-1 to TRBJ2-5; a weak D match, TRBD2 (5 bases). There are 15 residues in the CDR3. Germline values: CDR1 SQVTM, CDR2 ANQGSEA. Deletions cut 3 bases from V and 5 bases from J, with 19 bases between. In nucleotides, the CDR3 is TGCAGCGTTGACGGGGTAAGGAGCAACCGGGAGACCCAGTACTTC. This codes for CSVDGVRSNRETQYF.

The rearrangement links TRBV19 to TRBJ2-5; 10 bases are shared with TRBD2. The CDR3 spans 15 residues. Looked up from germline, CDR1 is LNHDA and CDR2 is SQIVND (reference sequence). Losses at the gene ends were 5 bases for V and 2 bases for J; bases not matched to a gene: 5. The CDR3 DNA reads TGTGCCAGTAGTTTATCTAGCGGGAGTCAAGAGACCCAGTACTTC. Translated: CASSLSSGSQETQYF.

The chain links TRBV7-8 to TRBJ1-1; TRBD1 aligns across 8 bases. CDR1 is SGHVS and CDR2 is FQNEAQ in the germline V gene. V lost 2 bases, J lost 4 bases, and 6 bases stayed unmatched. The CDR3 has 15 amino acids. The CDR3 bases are TGTGCCAGCAGCTTAAGACAGGGGCCGACCACTGAAGCTTTCTTT. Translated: CASSLRQGPTTEAFF.

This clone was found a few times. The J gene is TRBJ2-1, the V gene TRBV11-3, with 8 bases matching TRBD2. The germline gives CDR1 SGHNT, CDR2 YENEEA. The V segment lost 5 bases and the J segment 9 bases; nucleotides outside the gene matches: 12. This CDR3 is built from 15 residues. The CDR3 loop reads CASSRGLGGGTEQFF. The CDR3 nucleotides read TGTGCCAGCAGCCGGGGGCTCGGGGGGGGTACTGAGCAGTTCTTC.

In DNA, the CDR3 is TGTGCCAGCAGTTCTTCAGGGGCAGCTTTCTTT. Amino acid sequence: CASSSSGAAFF. V is TRBV6-5 and J is TRBJ1-1; possible D gene TRBD1, 6 bases. This CDR3 has 11 amino acids. Germline CDR1 and CDR2: MNHEY and SVGAGI. V lost 4 bases and J lost 10, with 10 bases in between.

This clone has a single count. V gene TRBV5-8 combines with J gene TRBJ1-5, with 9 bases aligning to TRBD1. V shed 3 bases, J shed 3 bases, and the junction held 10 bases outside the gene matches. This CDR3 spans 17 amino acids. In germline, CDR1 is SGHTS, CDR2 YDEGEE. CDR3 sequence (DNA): TGTGCCAGCAGCTGGGAATACAGGGGGCCTATCAATCAGCCCCAGCATTTT. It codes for CASSWEYRGPINQPQHF.

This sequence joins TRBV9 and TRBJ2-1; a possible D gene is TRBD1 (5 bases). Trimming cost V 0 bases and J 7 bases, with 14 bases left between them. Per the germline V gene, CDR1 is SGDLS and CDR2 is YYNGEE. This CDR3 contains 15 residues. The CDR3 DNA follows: TGTGCCAGCAGCGTAGGGGCAAGGGGTACGAATGAGCAGTTCTTC. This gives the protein CASSVGARGTNEQFF.

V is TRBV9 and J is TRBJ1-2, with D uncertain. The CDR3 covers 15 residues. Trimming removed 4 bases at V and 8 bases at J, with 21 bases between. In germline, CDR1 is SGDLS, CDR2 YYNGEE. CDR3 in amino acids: CASSPRTFQRGGYTF. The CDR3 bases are TGTGCCAGCAGCCCCCGGACCTTCCAGAGAGGGGGCTACACCTTC.

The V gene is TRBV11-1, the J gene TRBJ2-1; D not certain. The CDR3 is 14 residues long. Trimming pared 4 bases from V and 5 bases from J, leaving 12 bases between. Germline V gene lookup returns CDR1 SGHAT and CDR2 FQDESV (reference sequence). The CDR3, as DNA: TGTGCCAGCAGCTCGGCTTGGGCGAACAATGAGCAGTTCTTC. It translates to CASSSAWANNEQFF.

The CDR3 loop is CASSLFWVERETQYF. For the CDR3, the DNA is TGTGCCAGCAGTTTATTTTGGGTGGAGAGAGAGACCCAGTACTTC. This chain joins TRBV28 and TRBJ2-5; no firm D call. Trimming shortened V by 1 base and J by 4 bases, and 13 bases separated the two germline ends. The CDR3 runs to 15 residues. The germline gives CDR1 MDHEN, CDR2 SYDVKM. The entire variable domain, with the rest obtained from reference TRBV28 and TRBJ2-5, is as follows: DVKVTQSSRYLVKRTGEKVFLECVQDMDHENMFWYRQDPGLGLRLIYFSYDVKMKEKGDIPEGYSVSREKKERFSLILESASTNQTSMYLCASSLFWVERETQYFGPGTRLLVL.

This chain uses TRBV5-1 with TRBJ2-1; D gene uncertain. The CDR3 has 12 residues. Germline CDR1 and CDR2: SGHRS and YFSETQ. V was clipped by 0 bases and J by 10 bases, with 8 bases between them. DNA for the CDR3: TGCGCCAGCAGCTTGGATGGGCGCGAGCAGTTCTTC. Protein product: CASSLDGREQFF.

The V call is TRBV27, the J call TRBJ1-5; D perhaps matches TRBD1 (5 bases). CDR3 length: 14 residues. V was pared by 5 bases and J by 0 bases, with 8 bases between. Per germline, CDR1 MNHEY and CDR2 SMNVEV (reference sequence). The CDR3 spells CASSTGYSNQPQHF. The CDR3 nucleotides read TGTGCCAGCAGTACAGGTTATAGCAATCAGCCCCAGCATTTT.

As DNA, the CDR3 is TGTGCCAGCAGCTCGCGGACAGGGGGCTACACAGATACGCAGTATTTT. It yields the protein CASSSRTGGYTDTQYF. The V and J genes are TRBV7-8 and TRBJ2-3; TRBD1 matches at 11 bases. CDR3 length: 16 residues. Germline loops: CDR1 SGHVS, CDR2 FQNEAQ. The trim removed 4 bases at V and 2 bases at J, leaving 5 bases unmatched. The full variable domain, with the rest looked up from reference TRBV7-8 and TRBJ2-3, is GAGVSQSPRYKVAKRGQDVALRCDPISGHVSLFWYQQALGQGPEFLTYFQNEAQLDKSGLPSDRFFAERPEGSVSTLKIQRTQQEDSAVYLCASSSRTGGYTDTQYFGPGTRLTVL.

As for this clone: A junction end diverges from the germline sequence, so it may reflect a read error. The DNA for the CDR3 is TGCGCCAGCAGCCAAGAGTTGGGCAACCCAACTAATGAAAAACTGTTTTTT. This translates into CASSQELGNPTNEKLFF. The rearrangement joins TRBV7-9 to TRBJ1-4; D is unresolved. This CDR3 comprises 17 residues. Germline assignment: CDR1 SEHNR and CDR2 FQNEAQ (reference sequence).